Reported below is one T cell receptor (beta chain). The antigen is unknown. The data were taken from a study of T cell responses to AZD1222 COVID-19 vaccine. Findings of the study overall: Seropositive at baseline were only a handful of AZD1222 recipients.

The method was immunoSEQ multiplex PCR; TCRdb's version includes in-frame clones alone and lacks a portion of them. The table lists 150,000 to 200,000 clones, roughly nine tenths of them singletons. Germline CDR1 and CDR2: SGHTA and FQGNSA. The CDR3 loop spans 14 amino acids. The V gene lost 4 bases and the J gene lost 7 bases, with 16 bases spanning the gap. The specimen was peripheral blood, collected on day 0 of AZD1222 vaccination. The TCR comes from an adult in good health. This chain connects TRBV7-2 to TRBJ1-2, with D possibly matching TRBD1 (6 bases). The CDR3: CASSSLQGSGGYTF. In DNA form, the CDR3 reads TGTGCCAGCAGCTCACTACAGGGATCGGGTGGCTACACCTTC.